A selection of T cell receptor beta chains follows, all from one sample in a study of PD-1 blockade in mismatch repair-deficient tumors. The method was immunoSEQ multiplex PCR; TCRdb's version includes in-frame clones alone and lacks a portion of them. The sample has roughly 49,000 clones; 65% to 80% are singletons. Sequenced here: PBMCs, sampled before pembrolizumab treatment. The origin of the receptors is an adult with mismatch repair-deficient cancer. The CDR3 runs from the conserved cysteine through the conserved F or W. The D gene is left open where the match is weak. Expanded clones get a size class; other rows say once, few or many, or leave the size out.

d_gene	v_gene	abundance	j_gene	CDR3nt	CDR3aa
TRBD2	TRBV11-3	-	TRBJ2-1	TGTGCCAGCACCAACCCGGGAGGGCGAAATGAGCAGTTCTTC	CASTNPGGRNEQFF
TRBD1	TRBV2	-	TRBJ2-2	TGTGCCAGCAGGGGGGACAGGGCGAACACCGGGGAGCTGTTTTTT	CASRGDRANTGELFF
-	TRBV27	-	TRBJ1-5	TGTGCCAGCAGTTTATTCGAAAATCAGCCCCAGCATTTT	CASSLFENQPQHF
-	TRBV5-1	-	TRBJ1-4	TGCGCCAGCAACTTCGCGGGTTTCGGGGAAAAACTGTTTTTT	CASNFAGFGEKLFF
-	TRBV5-1	-	TRBJ1-4	TGCGCCAGCAGCCCCGCAGGGGACAATGAAAAACTGTTTTTT	CASSPAGDNEKLFF
-	TRBV4-3	-	TRBJ2-4	TGCGCCAGCAGCCAAGATCCGGGTTTGGCCAAAAACATTCAGTACTTC	CASSQDPGLAKNIQYF
-	TRBV19	-	TRBJ2-3	TGTGCCAGTAGTCTACGAATAGGGACGGGAGATACGCAGTATTTT	CASSLRIGTGDTQYF
-	TRBV27	few	TRBJ2-7	TGTGCCAGCAGTTCCTCAGCGGTGGACTACGAGCAGTACTTC	CASSSSAVDYEQYF
-	TRBV2	-	TRBJ1-1	TGTGCCAGCAGTCTAAGGGGGAACACTGAAGCTTTCTTT	CASSLRGNTEAFF
TRBD1	TRBV7-3	few	TRBJ1-2	TGTGCCAGCAGAGGGACAGGGGGCTTATTCCTAGAGGGCTACACCTTC	CASRGTGGLFLEGYTF
-	TRBV7-2	-	TRBJ2-7	TGTGCCAGCAGCTTGAAGGCCCCTATAATTTATCCCTACGAGCAGTACTTC	CASSLKAPIIYPYEQYF
-	TRBV25-1	-	TRBJ2-7	TGTGCCAGCAGTGGAGAAAGGACGGCTTACGAGCAGTACTTC	CASSGERTAYEQYF
-	TRBV10-3	-	TRBJ1-1	TGTGCCATCAGTACGACAGGCCCCGACACTGAAGCTTTCTTT	CAISTTGPDTEAFF
TRBD1	TRBV7-9	medium-sized	TRBJ1-2	TGTGCCAGCAGCTTAGACAGGGGGTACTATGGCTACACCTTC	CASSLDRGYYGYTF
-	TRBV9	-	TRBJ2-1	TGTGCCAGCAGCGTGGACGGACTCTATAACAATGAGCAGTTCTTC	CASSVDGLYNNEQFF
-	TRBV10-3	few	TRBJ1-5	TGTGCCATCAGTGAGTCGGGTGGTCAGCCCCAGCATTTT	CAISESGGQPQHF
-	TRBV5-4	-	TRBJ2-6	TGTGCCAGCAGCTTGTACGGCGGTGGCTCTGGGGCCAACGTCCTGACTTTC	CASSLYGGGSGANVLTF
-	TRBV6-4	-	TRBJ2-3	TGTGCCAGCAGTGACTCGTCCGATACGCAGTATTTT	CASSDSSDTQYF
TRBD2	TRBV27	-	TRBJ2-7	TGTGCCAGCAGGAGGGGAGGGTACGAGCAGTACTTC	CASRRGGYEQYF
-	TRBV4-1	-	TRBJ2-7	TGCGCCAGCAGCCAAGGCATAGCGGTAAGCTCCTACGAGCAGTACTTC	CASSQGIAVSSYEQYF
TRBD1	TRBV27	-	TRBJ1-4	TGTGCCAGCAGTACCACAGGGGGGAGGAATGAAAAACTGTTTTTT	CASSTTGGRNEKLFF
TRBD1	TRBV10-3	-	TRBJ1-2	TGTGCCATCAGCAACAGGGGGCAGACCTATGGCTACACCTTC	CAISNRGQTYGYTF
-	TRBV29-1	-	TRBJ2-2	TGCAGCGTTTCAACTTACGGGGAGCTGTTTTTT	CSVSTYGELFF
TRBD1	TRBV6-1	-	TRBJ2-1	TGTGCCAGCATGACAGGGGGCAGGAATGAGCAGTTCTTC	CASMTGGRNEQFF
TRBD1	TRBV7-9	once	TRBJ1-1	TGTGCCAGCAGCTTATTTGAGGACAGGGCAGCTTTCTTT	CASSLFEDRAAFF
TRBD2	TRBV2	-	TRBJ2-2	TGTGCCAGCAGTATAACTAGCGGGAGCACCGGGGAGCTGTTTTTT	CASSITSGSTGELFF
-	TRBV2	few	TRBJ2-1	TGTGCCAGCATCGTTAGCGAGTACAATGAGCAGTTCTTC	CASIVSEYNEQFF
TRBD2	TRBV10-3	-	TRBJ2-5	TGTGCCATCTCGTCCGAGACTAGCGGGAGAAGGGGGCCCCAAGAGACCCAGTACTTC	CAISSETSGRRGPQETQYF
-	TRBV7-8	few	TRBJ2-7	TGTGCCAGCAGCTTAACGTCCACCTACGAGCAGTACTTC	CASSLTSTYEQYF
-	TRBV2	few	TRBJ1-5	TGTGCCAGCAAGGATAGCAATCAGCCCCAGCATTTT	CASKDSNQPQHF
TRBD2	TRBV5-6	few	TRBJ2-3	TGTGCCAGCAGCGTTATCTCCGGGACTAGCGACAAAGATACGCAGTATTTT	CASSVISGTSDKDTQYF
-	TRBV21-1	-	TRBJ2-1	TGTGCCAGCATGGACAGTTACAATGAGCAGTTCTTC	CASMDSYNEQFF
-	TRBV7-2	few	TRBJ2-1	TGTGCCAGCAGCCGTAGCGGAACCTACAATGAGCAGTTCTTC	CASSRSGTYNEQFF
TRBD2	TRBV30	-	TRBJ2-3	TGTGCCTGGAGAAGAGGGACTAGCGGGAGGGCCTCAGATACGCAGTATTTT	CAWRRGTSGRASDTQYF
TRBD1	TRBV5-4	once	TRBJ1-4	TGTGCCAGCAGCGACAAAGGGACAGGGACTGAAAAACTGTTTTTT	CASSDKGTGTEKLFF
TRBD1	TRBV29-1	-	TRBJ1-4	TGCAGCGTTGTCCTGGACAGGGGAGATGGAAAACTGTTTTTT	CSVVLDRGDGKLFF
TRBD1	TRBV7-8	once	TRBJ1-2	TGTGCCAGCAGCTTATTACAGGGGGCGGGTGGCTACACCTTC	CASSLLQGAGGYTF
-	TRBV2	-	TRBJ1-5	TGTGCCAGCAGTGAGTCGGGATCTAATCAGCCCCAGCATTTT	CASSESGSNQPQHF
-	TRBV4-1	-	TRBJ2-1	TGCGCCAGCAGCCAACTACGGAGTTCGGCCTACAATGAGCAGTTCTTC	CASSQLRSSAYNEQFF
TRBD1	TRBV9	-	TRBJ2-7	TGTGCCAGCAGCGCACAGGGGATCTCCTACGAGCAGTACTTC	CASSAQGISYEQYF
-	TRBV27	-	TRBJ2-3	TGTGCCAGCAGTTTAGGGCGCAGGTCTACAGATACGCAGTATTTT	CASSLGRRSTDTQYF
-	TRBV15	-	TRBJ1-5	TGTGCCACCCGTGGGGGGGGTCGAAGACTTAATAGCAATCAGCCCCAGCATTTT	CATRGGGRRLNSNQPQHF